This T cell receptor (beta chain) was obtained from a study of identical twins. The V end was cut by 1 base, the J end by 5 bases, with 14 bases between. Germline V gene lookup returns CDR1 SGHNT and CDR2 YENEEA. The CDR3 loop spans 15 amino acids. TCRdb fed the 5' RACE reads into MiXCR, producing one record per CDR3 protein. The sample has under 900,000 distinct CDR3 sequences, approximately 13% seen once. The same data also contributed to another study, on yellow fever vaccine responses in identical twins.

The chain employs TRBV11-3 and TRBJ2-5, with a weak D call TRBD2 (6 bases). This sequence originates from a woman aged 18 to 35 in good health. Material for sequencing was PBMCs. The CDR3: CASSLAAGVEETQYF. CDR3 DNA sequence: TGTGCCAGCAGCTTAGCAGCGGGTGTAGAGGAGACCCAGTACTTC.